This T cell receptor beta chain was obtained from a study of vaccination effects on CD4 cells after COVID-19. About the study: Viral peptide pool expansion of antigen-specific CD4+ T cells preceded sequencing in the ViraFEST assay. Following the second dose by a median of 72 days, the post-vaccine samples were obtained. Cultures used around 1.8 million PBMC per well, about 10 IU/ml IL-2 and around 9.5 ug/ml peptides.

Following culture for approximately ten days, CD4+ T cells were isolated. Participants completed two doses of the BNT162b2 or mRNA-1273 vaccine. The study found no prior SARS-CoV-2 infection in the vaccine recipients, who tested negative for nucleocapsid antibodies. Profiling relied on immunoSEQ multiplex PCR, and the TCRdb table lists in-frame clones only, not all of them. The profile covers 42,000 or so clones, with 55% to 85% appearing a single time and about 8.6% taken by the ten largest. About this clone itself: Its antigen is undetermined.

The sample was CD4+ T cells from PBMCs cultured without peptide, taken after COVID-19 vaccination. The source is a human donor who received a COVID-19 vaccine.

CDR3: CASTRQLNTEAFF. The CDR3 DNA reads as TGCGCCAGCACCAGACAACTGAACACTGAAGCTTTCTTT. This chain connects TRBV10-2 to TRBJ1-1; the D is unclear. The V and J ends lost 7 bases and 0 bases respectively, with 9 bases between them. This CDR3 spans 13 amino acids. Germline values: CDR1 WSHSY, CDR2 SAAADI.